Following are 15 T cell receptor beta chains from one sample sequenced in a study of cytomegalovirus exposure and HLA in healthy donors. Researchers ran the PCR with 60 Vbeta and 13 Jbeta primers. Method: immunoSEQ multiplex PCR; TCRdb's copy keeps in-frame clones and lacks some. The repertoire consists of under 250,000 clones, with about 81% occurring once and the leading ten covering less than 8.5%. Sequenced: PBMCs. The receptor set was obtained from a woman in her fifties or sixties in good health and CMV-seropositive.

The chain carries TRBV5-1 and TRBJ1-2, with D perhaps matching TRBD1 (6 bases). The V gene's germline CDR1 is SGHRS and CDR2 YFSETQ. There are 13 residues in the CDR3. The ends were cut back, 0 bases at V and 7 bases at J, with 10 bases in the middle. This CDR3 is CASSLEQGSGYTF. CDR3 DNA sequence: TGCGCCAGCAGCTTGGAACAGGGAAGTGGCTACACCTTC.

The V call is TRBV19, the J call TRBJ2-5; 15 bases match TRBD2. V lost 6 bases, J lost 1 base, and 6 bases stayed unmatched. Germline V gene data show CDR1 as LNHDA and CDR2 as SQIVND (reference sequence). The CDR3 covers 17 residues. CDR3 sequence: CASSPGTSGRLQETQYF. CDR3 bases: TGTGCCAGTAGCCCCGGGACTAGCGGGAGGCTCCAAGAGACCCAGTACTTC. Based on the CDR3 plus reference TRBV19 and TRBJ2-5, the full variable domain is DGGITQSPKYLFRKEGQNVTLSCEQNLNHDAMYWYRQDPGQGLRLIYYSQIVNDFQKGDIAEGYSVSREKKESFPLTVTSAQKNPTAFYLCASSPGTSGRLQETQYFGPGTRLLVL.

The chain is built from TRBV5-1 and TRBJ2-4, with 7 nucleotides matching TRBD1. CDR3 length: 14 residues. Germline V gives CDR1 SGHRS, CDR2 YFSETQ. The V and J ends lost 0 bases and 5 bases, in that order; junction bases with no gene match: 2. The CDR3 DNA reads as TGCGCCAGCAGCTTGGGCCAGGGGGAAAACATTCAGTACTTC. Translating gives CASSLGQGENIQYF.

The CDR3 region has the DNA TGTGCCATCGGTGCTAAGCGGGAGGGTAGTGGGGTATGGCAGTACTTC. It codes for CAIGAKREGSGVWQYF. The V and J genes are TRBV10-3 and TRBJ2-7; 10 bases are a match to TRBD2. With V trimmed by 8 bases and J by 9 bases, 19 bases remained unmatched. Looked up from germline, CDR1 is ENHRY and CDR2 is SYGVKD. This CDR3 is built from 16 residues.

Details on this clone: The limits of the CDR3 on the DNA are not certain, so only TCRdb's listed CDR3 is given. V usage is TRBV19 and J usage is TRBJ1-5; the D segment call TRBD1 is taken from the table without a DNA check. Germline assignment: CDR1 LNHDA and CDR2 SQIVND (reference sequence). A total of 15 residues make up the CDR3, ends included. This CDR3 reads CASTSGTRLNQPQHF.

The chain recombines TRBV4-1 with TRBJ2-7; perhaps TRBD1 as D (5 bases). This CDR3 is 14 amino acids long. Per the germline V gene, CDR1 is MGHRA and CDR2 is YSYEKL. V was shortened by 1 base and J by 4 bases, with 11 bases between the two germline ends. The CDR3: CASSQVQGLYEQYF. DNA for the CDR3: TGCGCCAGCAGCCAAGTCCAGGGCCTGTACGAGCAGTACTTC.

A note on this clone: Relative to the germline gene, one junction end is altered; a read error may explain this. Distinct nucleotide sequences in the sample also encode this CDR3. The gene calls are TRBV20-1 and TRBJ1-1; D is undetermined. The V gene's germline CDR1 is DFQATT and CDR2 SNEGSKA (reference sequence). The CDR3 is 11 residues long. The CDR3 bases are TGCAGCGCTAGAGGGCGGACTGAAGCTTTCTTT. Protein product: CSARGRTEAFF.

The rearrangement joins TRBV5-4 to TRBJ2-6; 7 bases match TRBD1. The V gene's germline CDR1 is SGHNT and CDR2 YYREEE (reference sequence). This CDR3 region has 16 residues. J gave up 2 bases and V 1 base, and 3 bases lay outside the gene matches. The CDR3 DNA reads as TGTGCCAGCAGCTTGCAGGGGGTAGCTGGGGCCAACGTCCTGACTTTC. Residues: CASSLQGVAGANVLTF.

The rearrangement uses TRBV19 and TRBJ2-1; possibly TRBD1 for D (7 bases). The CDR3 totals 18 residues. CDR1 LNHDA and CDR2 SQIVND come from the germline V gene (reference sequence). With 2 bases removed from V and 5 bases from J, the gap between germline ends came to 22 bases. This CDR3 reads CASSIRGRGWGEHNEQFF. The CDR3 DNA reads as TGTGCCAGTAGTATACGGGGCAGGGGGTGGGGGGAGCACAATGAGCAGTTCTTC.

V and J are TRBV6-5 and TRBJ2-5; 9 nucleotides line up with TRBD1. J gave up 5 bases and V 6 bases, and 7 bases lay outside the gene matches. Germline lookup yields CDR1 MNHEY and CDR2 SVGAGI. The CDR3 is 14 residues long. CDR3 nucleotides: TGTGCCAGCAGGGAGGGACAGGGTAGGGAGACCCAGTACTTC. Its protein product is CASREGQGRETQYF.

This chain joins TRBV9 and TRBJ2-5; maybe TRBD2 (5 bases). CDR1 is SGDLS, CDR2 YYNGEE, per germline. CDR3 length: 14 residues. V was pared by 3 bases and J by 5 bases, with 14 bases between. The CDR3 coding sequence is TGTGCCAGCAGCGGCGGAGGAAGTTGGGAGACCCAGTACTTC. This sequence encodes CASSGGGSWETQYF.

J is TRBJ2-7 and V is TRBV5-1; tentative D call: TRBD1 (6 bases). This CDR3 is built from 15 residues. Germline V gene data show CDR1 as SGHRS and CDR2 as YFSETQ. Trimming stripped 4 bases from V and 2 bases from J, with 16 bases between. The CDR3: CASSLTPDSPYEQYF. The CDR3 DNA sequence: TGCGCCAGCAGCCTTACCCCGGACAGCCCCTACGAGCAGTACTTC.

The V and J genes are TRBV5-1 and TRBJ2-1; the D gene is possibly TRBD1 (7 bases). Trimming shortened V by 3 bases and J by 4 bases, and 14 bases separated the two germline ends. The CDR3 has 15 amino acids. CDR1 is SGHRS and CDR2 is YFSETQ in the germline V gene. CDR3 coding DNA: TGCGCCAGCAGCTCCCAGGGGGGATTTTACAATGAGCAGTTCTTC. It codes for CASSSQGGFYNEQFF.

The chain carries TRBV4-2 and TRBJ2-3; a possible D gene is TRBD2 (6 bases). Trimming took 0 bases from V and 3 from J, leaving 10 bases between them. The CDR3 length is 15 residues. CDR1 and CDR2 from the germline V gene are LGHNA and YNFKEQ. For the CDR3, the DNA is TGTGCCAGCAGCCAAGAGGGACTGCCTACAGATACGCAGTATTTT. Encoded protein: CASSQEGLPTDTQYF.

This clone showed up just once. This chain uses TRBV5-1 with TRBJ2-2, with D uncertain. Per the germline V gene, CDR1 is SGHRS and CDR2 is YFSETQ. CDR3 length: 13 residues. Trimming shortened V by 2 bases and J by 7 bases, and 9 bases separated the two germline ends. The CDR3 bases are TGCGCCAGCAGCTTCGGGTCGAGCGGGGAGCTGTTTTTT. This sequence encodes CASSFGSSGELFF.